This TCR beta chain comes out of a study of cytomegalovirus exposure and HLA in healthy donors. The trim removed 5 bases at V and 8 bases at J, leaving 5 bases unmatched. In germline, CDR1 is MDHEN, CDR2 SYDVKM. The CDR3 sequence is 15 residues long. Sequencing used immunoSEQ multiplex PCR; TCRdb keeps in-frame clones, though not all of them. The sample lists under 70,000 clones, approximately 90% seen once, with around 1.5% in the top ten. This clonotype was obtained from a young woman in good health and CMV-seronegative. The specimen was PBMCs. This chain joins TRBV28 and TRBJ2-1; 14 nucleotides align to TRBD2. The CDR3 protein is CASSRGLAGVYEQFF. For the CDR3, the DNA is TGTGCCAGCAGTAGGGGACTAGCGGGAGTTTATGAGCAGTTCTTC.